This T cell receptor (beta chain) was captured in a study of control samples from healthy donors and cancer patients. V was shortened by 2 bases and J by 5 bases, with 9 bases between the two germline ends. This CDR3 comprises 14 residues. The germline V gene encodes CDR1 MNHEY and CDR2 SVGAGI. The protocol was immunoSEQ multiplex PCR, while the TCRdb copy is restricted to in-frame clones and leaves out a portion. The data contain about 29,000 clones, roughly nine tenths of them singletons. The chain uses TRBV6-5 and TRBJ2-2; D gene uncertain. The TCR originated in a female donor with melanoma. The sample comprised formalin-fixed, paraffin-embedded tissue. Here the CDR3 reads CASSYDSGTGELFF. The CDR3 region has the DNA TGTGCCAGCAGTTACGATTCTGGGACCGGGGAGCTGTTTTTT.